This T cell receptor beta chain was identified during a study of T cells expressing NK-cell markers. TCRdb reprocessed the 5' RACE reads, keeping one entry per CDR3 protein, no DNA. The sample's table shows about 150,000 distinct CDR3 sequences. Germline V gene lookup returns CDR1 LGHNA and CDR2 YNFKEQ. The CDR3 length is 15 residues. V usage is TRBV4-2 and J usage is TRBJ1-3; the TRBD1 assignment by TCRdb is unverifiable without DNA. This TCR came from a man aged 18-75 years in good health. Sequences were obtained from blood T cells: a sorted CD56 or NKG2C T cell subset, CD4+ or CD8+ T cells, or bulk PBMC T cells (not recorded which). This CDR3 reads CASSQNRGSGNTIYF.